The entry below describes one TCR beta chain. Antigen specificity is unknown. Additional DNA sequences in this sample encode the identical CDR3. The TCR-sequenced patients were three responders to pembrolizumab. This table comes from immunoSEQ multiplex PCR, and its TCRdb copy is limited to in-frame clones, with some not included. The sample holds some 120,000 clones; about nine tenths are singletons and the top ten take about an eighth. This record comes from a study of PD-1 blockade in mismatch repair-deficient tumors. Study findings and constraints: Rapid post-treatment expansion, then contraction, generally preceding radiologic response, marked tumor-resident clones.

This clonotype originated in an adult with mismatch repair-deficient cancer. Source: peripheral blood, taken roughly 70 weeks after starting pembrolizumab.

The CDR3 nucleotides are TGCGCCAGCAGCTTTTTGGGTTACAATGAGCAGTTCTTC. As protein: CASSFLGYNEQFF. The rearrangement joins TRBV5-1 to TRBJ2-1, with D hard to call. The length of the CDR3 is 13 residues. Germline values: CDR1 SGHRS, CDR2 YFSETQ. Trimming pared 2 bases from V and 4 bases from J, leaving 7 bases between. Using reference TRBV5-1 and TRBJ2-1 for the parts outside the CDR3, the full variable domain is KAGVTQTPRYLIKTRGQQVTLSCSPISGHRSVSWYQQTPGQGLQFLFEYFSETQRNKGNFPGRFSGRQFSNSRSEMNVSTLELGDSALYLCASSFLGYNEQFFGPGTRLTVL.